This TCR beta chain was found in a study of T-cell reconstitution after alpha-beta-depleted transplantation in children. The V and J ends lost 0 bases and 3 bases, in that order; junction bases with no gene match: 9. Germline V gene data show CDR1 as MGHRA and CDR2 as YSYEKL. The CDR3 loop spans 20 amino acids. Unique molecular identifiers were used in preparing the TCRbeta library. TCRdb reprocessed the PCR reads via MiXCR and lists one record per CDR3 protein. The sample records approximately 340,000 distinct CDR3 sequences, over 9% being singletons. The clonotype comes from a human donor who donated a stem cell graft to a child with acute lymphoblastic leukemia. The chain is built from TRBV4-1 and TRBJ2-2; TRBD2 matches 14 bases. Sample: PBMCs from the stem cell graft donor, taken from the stem cell graft. The CDR3 DNA sequence: TGCGCCAGCAGCCAAGATTGGGGGACTAGCGGGAGTTCGGACACCGGGGAGCTGTTTTTT. Translating gives CASSQDWGTSGSSDTGELFF.